This TCR beta chain was observed in a study of beta chain features in type 1 diabetes. In the study overall: Across the samples, roughly 98,000,000 sorted cells were examined in total.

This clone has only a few counts. In germline, CDR1 is SGHTA, CDR2 FQGTGA. The CDR3 sequence is 15 residues long. The V end was cut by 3 bases, the J end by 6 bases, with 15 bases between. As every portion of the isolated RNA was reverse transcribed, the sequencing read expressed TCRB transcripts. The method was immunoSEQ multiplex PCR; TCRdb's version includes in-frame clones alone and lacks a portion of them. The table includes approximately 340,000 clones, around 16% detected once. The chain uses TRBV7-3 and TRBJ2-1, with a weak D call TRBD2 (5 bases). The sequence derives from a woman younger than 30 in good health. The specimen was naive CD4+ T cells from blood. In DNA, the CDR3 is TGTGCCAGCAGCTTGGCGGGCCTGGGCGGCAATGAGCAGTTCTTC. The encoded protein is CASSLAGLGGNEQFF.